These 23 T cell receptor beta chains were sequenced from one sample in a study of blood T cell repertoires in COVID-19. The assay was immunoSEQ multiplex PCR, and TCRdb's table has in-frame clones only and misses some. The data show about 36,000 clones, over 65% seen once. Sequenced input: peripheral blood. These TCRs come from a man in his 70s with acute or convalescent COVID-19.

The chain is built from TRBV7-2 and TRBJ1-4; D possibly corresponds to TRBD1 (5 bases). There are 13 residues in the CDR3. Trimming removed 6 bases from V and 6 bases from J, with 11 bases in between. Germline values: CDR1 SGHTA, CDR2 FQGNSA. CDR3 residues: CASSTGSDEKLFF. CDR3 coding DNA: TGTGCCAGCAGTACAGGCTCCGATGAAAAACTGTTTTTT.

The CDR3 loop reads CASSSRQKNTEAFF. The CDR3 region has the DNA TGTGCCAGCAGCTCCAGACAGAAGAACACTGAAGCTTTCTTT. The rearrangement joins TRBV7-9 to TRBJ1-1, with a weak D call TRBD1 (5 bases). The CDR3 consists of 14 residues. The ends were cut back, 4 bases at V and 1 base at J, with 10 bases in the middle. Germline V gene data show CDR1 as SEHNR and CDR2 as FQNEAQ (reference sequence).

This chain links TRBV6-4 with TRBJ2-1; possible D gene TRBD2, 7 bases. Germline values: CDR1 MRHNA, CDR2 SNTAGT. The CDR3 extends over 17 amino acids. Trimming stripped 0 bases from V and 4 bases from J, with 16 bases between. The CDR3: CASSDSKSGGIYNEQFF. For the CDR3, the DNA is TGTGCCAGCAGTGACTCGAAATCGGGGGGCATATACAATGAGCAGTTCTTC.

The sample holds a few counts of this clone. The rearrangement uses TRBV19 and TRBJ2-6; 8 nucleotides match TRBD2. Germline CDR1 LNHDA, CDR2 SQIVND (reference sequence). Trimming at V came to 3 bases and at J to 1 base, leaving 2 bases not matched to a gene. This CDR3 contains 16 residues. This CDR3 reads CASSIGGRSGANVLTF. The CDR3, as DNA: TGTGCCAGTAGTATTGGCGGGAGGTCTGGGGCCAACGTCCTGACTTTC.

The chain recombines TRBV6-5 with TRBJ2-5; 11 bases align to TRBD2. With 4 bases clipped from V and 3 bases from J, the junction kept 7 bases outside the gene matches. Germline loops: CDR1 MNHEY, CDR2 SVGAGI. This CDR3 region has 16 residues. This chain's CDR3 is CASSSPLTSGEETQYF. CDR3 bases: TGTGCCAGCAGTTCCCCCCTGACTAGCGGGGAAGAGACCCAGTACTTC.

This rearrangement joins TRBV10-1 to TRBJ1-2, with D possibly being TRBD1 (5 bases). Trimming left V 0 bases short and J 2 bases short, with 22 bases between. CDR1 and CDR2 (germline): WNHNN, SYGVQD (reference sequence). The CDR3 sequence is 19 residues long. Here the CDR3 reads CASSESTRGGCRGNYGYTF. CDR3 in DNA: TGCGCCAGCAGTGAGTCGACAAGGGGTGGCTGTCGGGGGAACTATGGCTACACCTTC.

The chain joins TRBV9 to TRBJ2-1; D may be TRBD2 (6 bases). The CDR3 length is 16 residues. Germline CDR1 is SGDLS and CDR2 is YYNGEE. Trimming removed 4 bases at V and 0 bases at J, with 14 bases between. The CDR3, as DNA: TGTGCCAGCAGCTTCCCAGGTAGCGGCTCCTACAATGAGCAGTTCTTC. This sequence encodes CASSFPGSGSYNEQFF.

The CDR3 loop is CASSERGFLGNQPQHF. The CDR3 nucleotides are TGTGCCAGCAGTGAACGGGGGTTCCTGGGCAATCAGCCCCAGCATTTT. The chain recombines TRBV25-1 with TRBJ1-5; possible D gene TRBD1, 5 bases. CDR3 length equals 16 residues. The germline V gene has CDR1 MGHDK and CDR2 SYGVNS. Trimming cost V 2 bases and J 2 bases, with 13 bases left between them.

The chain couples TRBV28 to TRBJ1-2, with 11 bases identical to TRBD1. CDR3 length: 15 amino acids. Germline assignment: CDR1 MDHEN and CDR2 SYDVKM. The trim removed 5 bases at V and 2 bases at J, leaving 4 bases unmatched. CDR3 nucleotides: TGTGCCAGCAGTACTTGGACAGGGGGCAACTATGGCTACACCTTC. Its protein is CASSTWTGGNYGYTF.

J is TRBJ1-2 and V is TRBV7-2; D remains unclear. The CDR3 is 13 amino acids. Looked up from germline, CDR1 is SGHTA and CDR2 is FQGNSA. The V end was cut by 1 base, the J end by 2 bases, with 5 bases between. The CDR3 region is CASSLVANYGYTF. The CDR3 DNA reads TGTGCCAGCAGCTTAGTAGCGAACTATGGCTACACCTTC.

This chain links TRBV29-1 with TRBJ2-2; possibly TRBD1 for D (5 bases). With 4 bases removed from V and 4 bases from J, the gap between germline ends came to 10 bases. The CDR3 runs 13 residues. The germline CDR1 and CDR2 sequences are SQVTM and ANQGSEA. In DNA, the CDR3 is TGCAGCGTTGCCAGGGTCGGCACCGGGGAGCTGTTTTTT. Translation gives CSVARVGTGELFF.

V is TRBV30 and J is TRBJ1-2; perhaps TRBD1 as D (6 bases). Trimming took 3 bases from V and 8 from J, leaving 19 bases between them. Per the germline V gene, CDR1 is GTSNPN and CDR2 is SVGIG (reference sequence). The CDR3 covers 14 residues. CDR3: CAWRDPGHPGGYTF. The CDR3 DNA follows: TGTGCCTGGAGAGATCCGGGACATCCGGGAGGCTACACCTTC.

This rearrangement joins TRBV19 to TRBJ2-5; D is possibly TRBD2 (6 bases). Germline CDR1 is LNHDA and CDR2 is SQIVND (reference sequence). The CDR3 extends over 13 amino acids. The V end lost 8 bases, the J end lost 4 bases, and 14 bases lay between the germline ends. CDR3 nucleotides: TGTGCCAGTCAAATGGCGGGATCAGAGACCCAGTACTTC. Amino acids: CASQMAGSETQYF. The full variable domain, completed using reference TRBV19 and TRBJ2-5, is DGGITQSPKYLFRKEGQNVTLSCEQNLNHDAMYWYRQDPGQGLRLIYYSQIVNDFQKGDIAEGYSVSREKKESFPLTVTSAQKNPTAFYLCASQMAGSETQYFGPGTRLLVL.

The V and J genes are TRBV10-3 and TRBJ2-7; tentative D call: TRBD1 (6 bases). The germline CDR1 and CDR2 sequences are ENHRY and SYGVKD. This CDR3 spans 15 amino acids. The germline V and J ends were trimmed by 8 bases and 2 bases, with 19 bases remaining between them. CDR3 in DNA: TGTGCCATCCGAGACCACACGGACAGCACCTACGAGCAGTACTTC. Protein: CAIRDHTDSTYEQYF.

This chain links TRBV13 with TRBJ2-3; 16 positions match TRBD2. The CDR3 extends over 19 amino acids. Germline V gene data show CDR1 as PRHDT and CDR2 as FYEKMQ (reference sequence). The junction had 8 bases not matched to a gene; V was cut back by 5 bases and J by 0 bases. DNA of the CDR3: TGTGCCAGCAGCGGACCGGGACTAGCGGGAGGGGGTAGCACAGATACGCAGTATTTT. It codes for CASSGPGLAGGGSTDTQYF.

The chain uses TRBV10-3 and TRBJ2-6; 7 nucleotides align to TRBD1. CDR1 ENHRY and CDR2 SYGVKD come from the germline V gene. J lost 2 bases, V lost 6 bases, and 7 bases had no gene match. The CDR3 is made up of 16 amino acids. The DNA for the CDR3 is TGTGCCATCAGCAAGACAGGGCGGGCTGGGGCCAACGTCCTGACTTTC. Translated: CAISKTGRAGANVLTF.

V usage is TRBV19 and J usage is TRBJ2-6, with a tentative D call TRBD1 (5 bases). Germline V CDR1 and CDR2: LNHDA, SQIVND (reference sequence). V was clipped by 3 bases and J by 4 bases, with 7 bases between them. The CDR3 has 14 residues. Written as DNA, the CDR3 is TGTGCCAGTAGTATTGGGGCCGGGGCCAACGTCCTGACTTTC. This translates into CASSIGAGANVLTF.

Concerning this clone: The junction departs from germline at one end; a sequencing error may be responsible. This chain connects TRBV29-1 to TRBJ2-3; maybe TRBD2 (5 bases). Germline V gives CDR1 SQVTM, CDR2 ANQGSEA. The CDR3 sequence is 15 residues long. The CDR3 DNA is TGCAGCGGTGAACTAAGGGTTCGAGGGTCAGATACGCAGTATTTT. Protein sequence: CSGELRVRGSDTQYF.

The V and J genes are TRBV24-1 and TRBJ2-3, with 10 nucleotides matching TRBD2. Germline V gene sequence: CDR1 KGHDR, CDR2 SFDVKD. The CDR3 length is 22 residues. Trimming at V came to 0 bases and at J to 0 bases, leaving 17 bases not matched to a gene. The CDR3 spells CATSDLSEGLAGALTSTDTQYF. In DNA, the CDR3 is TGTGCCACCAGTGATTTGTCTGAAGGGCTAGCGGGAGCCCTTACTAGCACAGATACGCAGTATTTT.

The chain links TRBV28 to TRBJ1-5; D is perhaps TRBD1 (5 bases). The V gene's germline CDR1 is MDHEN and CDR2 SYDVKM. Trimming pared 3 bases from V and 0 bases from J, leaving 9 bases between. The CDR3 consists of 15 residues. The CDR3 bases are TGTGCCAGCAGTTTCATCCAGGGTAGCAATCAGCCCCAGCATTTT. Amino acids: CASSFIQGSNQPQHF.

The V and J genes are TRBV5-4 and TRBJ2-3; D might be TRBD1 (6 bases). The V end was cut by 0 bases, the J end by 2 bases, with 13 bases between. Germline V gene lookup returns CDR1 SGHNT and CDR2 YYREEE (reference sequence). The CDR3 consists of 16 residues. The chain's CDR3 is CASSLVTGTNTDTQYF. As DNA, the CDR3 is TGTGCCAGCAGCTTGGTGACCGGGACAAACACAGATACGCAGTATTTT.

The V and J genes are TRBV11-2 and TRBJ1-5; no definite D call. Germline V gene sequence: CDR1 SGHAT, CDR2 FQNNGV. The V and J ends lost 1 base and 5 bases respectively, with 9 bases between them. The CDR3 is 14 residues long. In DNA form, the CDR3 reads TGTGCCAGCAGCTTAGGTCCCAATGATCAGCCCCAGCATTTT. Protein sequence: CASSLGPNDQPQHF.

This chain uses TRBV29-1 with TRBJ2-2; 12 bases align to TRBD2. The CDR3 length is 15 residues. Trimming cost V 7 bases and J 4 bases; bases outside gene matches: 7. In germline, CDR1 is SQVTM, CDR2 ANQGSEA. Here the CDR3 reads CSGELAGGATGELFF. The DNA for the CDR3 is TGCAGCGGCGAGCTAGCGGGGGGGGCCACCGGGGAGCTGTTTTTT.